This T cell receptor beta chain was sequenced for a study of blood T cell repertoires in COVID-19. Overall study: Samples came from the United States, Italy and Spain, spanning acute and convalescent COVID-19.

The germline V gene has CDR1 SGHTA and CDR2 FQGTGA. The CDR3 has 16 residues. The junction had 11 bases not matched to a gene; V was cut back by 5 bases and J by 4 bases. What the recovered Cohort 3 donors had was two negative PCRs, clearance, or symptom resolution. As originally analysed: Amplified reference gene primers provided the basis for estimating nucleated cell counts. TCRdb's copy holds only in-frame clones and misses some; the assay was immunoSEQ multiplex PCR. That table supplies the V and J calls and clone size; D and trimming were determined from the DNA. The data contain 250,000 to 400,000 clones, roughly nine tenths of them seen just once; the ten biggest clones take up about 2.4%.

The TCR sequence derives from a man in his 60s who had recovered from COVID-19. The chain links TRBV7-3 to TRBJ2-1; 7 nucleotides agree with TRBD2. Sequencing input: PBMCs or T cells enriched from blood (not recorded which). The CDR3 is CASSLIGGGAYNEQFF. CDR3 in DNA: TGTGCCAGCAGCCTTATTGGCGGGGGAGCTTACAATGAGCAGTTCTTC.